This T cell receptor beta chain was sequenced for a study of post-analysis software for immune sequencing data. V lost 7 bases to trimming and J lost 7 bases, with 16 bases between them. The germline V gene encodes CDR1 SQVTM and CDR2 ANQGSEA. The CDR3 is 12 residues long. Regarding the study as a whole: Pronounced co-clustering by F measure was evident among identically batched samples. Controls significantly exceeded multiple sclerosis patients in normalized Chao1 diversity. About five TRBV segments, including TRBV5-6, TRBV5-1 and TRBV20-1, were more frequent in patients than controls.

In the case of this clonotype: What it binds is unknown.

Incorporated into the TCR beta cDNA libraries were unique molecular identifiers, which served to reduce PCR and sequencing biases. TCRdb processed the PCR reads anew with MiXCR; each CDR3 protein has one entry. The sample gives 650,000 to 850,000 distinct CDR3 sequences, around 50% of which show up once; 4.6% is in the top ten. The V and J genes are TRBV29-1 and TRBJ1-1; D gene uncertain. The clonotype originates from a girl under 18 with multiple sclerosis. The sequencing sample was made of blood. The CDR3 DNA is TGCAGCGCTCGTCTTTCGGAGGGTGAAGCTTTCTTT. It encodes CSARLSEGEAFF.